These T cell receptor beta chains were read from a single sample in a study of identical twins. MiXCR, run by TCRdb on the 5' RACE reads, gives a single entry per CDR3 protein. The sample lists roughly 700,000 distinct CDR3 sequences; over 8.5% were seen once. The data were also submitted as part of a second study, on yellow fever vaccine responses in identical twins.

What was sequenced was PBMCs. Source of these receptors: a woman between 18 and 29 years old in good health. CDR3s include the opening cysteine and the closing phenylalanine or tryptophan. A D gene is named only where the DNA matches it firmly.

J,D,V,CDR3
TRBJ2-3,.,TRBV7-8,CASRKAGTLRTDTQYF
TRBJ2-4,.,TRBV4-3,CASSQGSILGLRKYF
TRBJ1-4,TRBD1,TRBV7-9,CASSSTGTGAEKLFF
TRBJ2-1,TRBD1,TRBV10-3,CAGLGDSSYNEQFF
TRBJ2-7,.,TRBV27,CASGPGGYEQYF
TRBJ2-3,.,TRBV5-1,CASSIQGRTDTQYF
TRBJ2-7,TRBD2,TRBV11-2,CASSSFPSGVIYEQYF
TRBJ2-3,TRBD1,TRBV5-8,CASSAGTGVLTDTQYF
TRBJ2-2,TRBD2,TRBV5-5,CASSRTGSGGNGELFF
TRBJ2-7,.,TRBV9,CASSVSTGYEQYF
TRBJ2-1,TRBD2,TRBV7-6,CASSLASGLAGRSSYNEQFF
TRBJ1-5,TRBD1,TRBV20-1,CSALDRASSQHF
TRBJ2-7,.,TRBV4-3,CASSQGPGGSSYEQYF
TRBJ2-7,.,TRBV11-1,CASSSPGRLREQYF
TRBJ2-7,TRBD2,TRBV7-9,CASSSLSGRLFYEQYF
TRBJ2-2,.,TRBV6-7,CASSYSIFRYPNTGELFF
TRBJ2-3,TRBD2,TRBV5-1,CASSPRGGTILSTDTQYF
TRBJ1-1,.,TRBV6-5,CASSYVLQGDTGTFF
TRBJ1-1,TRBD1,TRBV29-1,CSVVGQGNTEAFF
TRBJ1-3,.,TRBV10-3,CAINSVDSVTGNTIYF
TRBJ2-7,.,TRBV7-2,CASSLSTNLLEQYF